The rows below give T cell receptor beta chains drawn from one sample of a study of cytomegalovirus exposure and HLA in healthy donors. Repertoires were generated with immunoSEQ multiplex PCR, while TCRdb's copy carries only in-frame clones and drops some. The sample consists of fewer than 250,000 clones, roughly four fifths of them appearing once. Sample: PBMCs. These receptors were collected from a woman in her 50s in good health and CMV-seropositive. The CDR3 runs from the conserved cysteine through the conserved F or W. The D gene is left open where the match is weak. A clone size is listed for some rows: how often the clone was seen (once, few, many), or a class if it is expanded.

V	size	D	J	CDR3	DNA
TRBV9	NA	NA	TRBJ1-3	CASGSGGTNSGNTIYF	TGTGCCAGCGGCTCCGGAGGAACCAACTCTGGAAACACCATATATTTT
TRBV11-3	NA	NA	TRBJ1-1	CASSKQENTEAFF	TGTGCCAGCAGCAAACAGGAGAACACTGAAGCTTTCTTT
TRBV12-5	NA	NA	TRBJ1-2	CASGLGQPFSYGYTF	TGTGCTAGTGGTCTGGGACAACCGTTTTCCTATGGCTACACCTTC
TRBV7-9	NA	TRBD1	TRBJ1-1	CASSLVLGQGKAFF	TGTGCCAGCAGCTTAGTTTTGGGACAGGGGAAAGCTTTCTTT
TRBV4-2	NA	NA	TRBJ2-3	CASSQDHGQRTDTQYF	TGTGCCAGCAGCCAAGATCACGGACAGCGGACAGATACGCAGTATTTT
TRBV7-2	NA	TRBD2	TRBJ2-2	CASSLVAGGRTGELFF	TGTGCCAGCAGCTTAGTAGCGGGGGGGCGAACCGGGGAGCTGTTTTTT
TRBV7-8	NA	NA	TRBJ1-2	CASSSDQTGDGYTF	TGTGCCAGCAGCTCCGACCAGACAGGAGATGGCTACACCTTC
TRBV28	NA	NA	TRBJ1-1	CASTRSPPGWAFF	TGTGCCAGCACCCGTAGCCCCCCGGGATGGGCTTTCTTT
TRBV19	NA	TRBD1	TRBJ2-7	CASSNRGFYEQYF	TGTGCCAGTAGCAACAGGGGCTTCTACGAGCAGTACTTC
TRBV5-4	NA	TRBD1	TRBJ1-1	CASSYGQGWNTEAFF	TGTGCCAGCAGCTACGGACAGGGCTGGAACACTGAAGCTTTCTTT
TRBV11-2	NA	TRBD1	TRBJ1-3	CASSLGQGAGNTIYF	TGTGCCAGCAGCTTGGGACAGGGTGCTGGAAACACCATATATTTT
TRBV25-1	few	TRBD1	TRBJ1-1	CASSNLRGLAEAFF	TGTGCCAGCAGTAACCTCAGGGGGTTGGCTGAAGCTTTCTTT